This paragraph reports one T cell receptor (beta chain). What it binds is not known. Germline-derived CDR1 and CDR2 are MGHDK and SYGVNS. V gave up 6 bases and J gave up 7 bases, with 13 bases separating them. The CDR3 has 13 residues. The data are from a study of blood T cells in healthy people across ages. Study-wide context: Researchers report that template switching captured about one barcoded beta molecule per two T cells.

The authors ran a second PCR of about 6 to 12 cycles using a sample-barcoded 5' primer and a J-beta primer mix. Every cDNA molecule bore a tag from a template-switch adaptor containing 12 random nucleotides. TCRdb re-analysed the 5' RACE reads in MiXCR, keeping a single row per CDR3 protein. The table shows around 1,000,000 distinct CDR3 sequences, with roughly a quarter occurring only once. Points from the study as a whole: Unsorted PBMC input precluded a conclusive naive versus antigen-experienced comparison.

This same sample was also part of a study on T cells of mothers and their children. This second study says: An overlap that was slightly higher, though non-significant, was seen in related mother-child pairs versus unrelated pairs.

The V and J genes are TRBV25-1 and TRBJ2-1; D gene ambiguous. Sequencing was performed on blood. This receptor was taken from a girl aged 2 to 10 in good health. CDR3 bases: TGTGCCAGCAGCCCTTTCCTAGGGAATGAGCAGTTCTTC. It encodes CASSPFLGNEQFF.